This paragraph covers one T cell receptor (beta chain) sequence. Antigen specificity is unknown. Prepared TCR beta cDNA libraries contained unique molecular identifiers. From the PCR reads, TCRdb called clonotypes with MiXCR, one entry per CDR3 protein. The sample lists about 570,000 distinct CDR3 sequences; around 34% were seen once. The data originate from a study of post-analysis software for immune sequencing data. Study-level findings and limits: Comparison of patients with controls showed a handful of TRBV segments more frequent in patients, TRBV5-6, TRBV5-1 and TRBV20-1 among them. Strong same-batch co-clustering of samples appeared with F measure clustering.

Per germline, CDR1 MGHRA and CDR2 YSYEKL. The CDR3 runs to 14 residues. V lost 5 bases, J lost 4 bases, and 5 bases stayed unmatched. The chain carries TRBV4-1 and TRBJ1-5; TRBD1 matches at 7 bases. Sequenced sample: blood. This receptor was identified in a girl aged 2 to 17 with multiple sclerosis. The CDR3: CASSKGTANQPQHF. DNA for the CDR3: TGCGCCAGCAGCAAAGGGACAGCTAATCAGCCCCAGCATTTT.